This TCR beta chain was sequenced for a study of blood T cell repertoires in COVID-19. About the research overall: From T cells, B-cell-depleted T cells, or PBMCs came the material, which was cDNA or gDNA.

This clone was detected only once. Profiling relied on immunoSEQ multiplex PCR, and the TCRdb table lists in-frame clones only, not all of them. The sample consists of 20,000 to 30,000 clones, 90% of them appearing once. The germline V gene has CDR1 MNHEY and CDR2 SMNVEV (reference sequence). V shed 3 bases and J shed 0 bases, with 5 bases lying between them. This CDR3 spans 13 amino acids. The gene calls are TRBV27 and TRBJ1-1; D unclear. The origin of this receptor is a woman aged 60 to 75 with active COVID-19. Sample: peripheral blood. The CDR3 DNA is TGTGCCAGCAGTTTCTCCCTGAACACTGAAGCTTTCTTT. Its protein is CASSFSLNTEAFF.